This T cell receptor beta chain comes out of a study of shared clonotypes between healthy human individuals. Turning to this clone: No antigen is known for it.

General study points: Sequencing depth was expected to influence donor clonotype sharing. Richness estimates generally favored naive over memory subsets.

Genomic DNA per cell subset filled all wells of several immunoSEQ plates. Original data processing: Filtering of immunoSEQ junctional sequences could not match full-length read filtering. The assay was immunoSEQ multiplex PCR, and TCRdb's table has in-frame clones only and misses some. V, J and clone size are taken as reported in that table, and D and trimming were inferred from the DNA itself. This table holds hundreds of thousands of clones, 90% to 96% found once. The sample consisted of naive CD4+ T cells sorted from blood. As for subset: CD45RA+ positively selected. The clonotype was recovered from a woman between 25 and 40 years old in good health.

In nucleotides, the CDR3 is TGTGCCACTTCGGACGCAACTAATGAAAAACTGTTTTTT. The encoded protein is CATSDATNEKLFF. This chain joins TRBV30 and TRBJ1-4; D remains unclear. This CDR3 region has 13 residues. Germline loops: CDR1 GTSNPN, CDR2 SVGIG (reference sequence). The V gene lost 8 bases and the J gene lost 0 bases, with 10 bases spanning the gap.